This is a list of T cell receptor beta chains from one sample in a study of blood T cells in healthy people across ages. MiXCR, applied by TCRdb to the 5' RACE reads, yields one record per CDR3 protein. This sample has 700,000 to 950,000 distinct CDR3 sequences, with roughly 64% found just once. Material: blood. Every receptor here comes from a man aged 25 to 45 in good health. CDR3s include the opening cysteine and the closing phenylalanine or tryptophan. A D gene is named only where the DNA matches it firmly. Size is omitted from some rows. Given values are once, few, many or a class for expanded clones.

J,size,D,V,CDR3,DNA
TRBJ2-3,.,.,TRBV29-1,CSVRGTRADTQYF,TGCAGCGTGCGGGGTACGCGTGCAGATACGCAGTATTTT
TRBJ2-7,.,.,TRBV12-3/TRBV12-4,CASGGGPQMDGQYF,TGTGCCAGCGGGGGCGGACCTCAAATGGACGGGCAGTACTTC
TRBJ2-5,.,.,TRBV6-2/TRBV6-3,CASSYTTDSSEETQYF,TGTGCCAGCAGTTACACGACGGATAGTTCAGAGGAGACCCAGTACTTC
TRBJ2-1,.,TRBD1,TRBV20-1,CSAKDRYNEQFF,TGCAGTGCTAAGGACAGGTACAATGAGCAGTTCTTC
TRBJ2-7,few,.,TRBV15,CATSRAGGVYEQYF,TGTGCCACCAGCAGAGCCGGCGGCGTCTACGAGCAGTACTTC
TRBJ2-1,many,TRBD2,TRBV6-1,CASSEWGTSGGYSYNEQFF,TGTGCCAGCAGTGAATGGGGGACTAGCGGGGGTTACTCCTACAATGAGCAGTTCTTC
TRBJ2-3,.,.,TRBV19,CASSATQGTDTQYF,TGTGCCAGTAGTGCTACCCAGGGTACAGATACGCAGTATTTT
TRBJ2-3,.,.,TRBV15,CATSRVAGAPDTQYF,TGTGCCACCAGCAGAGTGGCCGGGGCCCCAGATACGCAGTATTTT
TRBJ2-1,.,TRBD1,TRBV28,CASSSPGQGNREQFF,TGTGCCAGCAGTTCCCCGGGACAGGGGAATCGTGAGCAGTTCTTC
TRBJ2-7,few,.,TRBV12-3/TRBV12-4,CASSPGPRAGEQYF,TGTGCCAGCAGCCCGGGACCTAGGGCCGGGGAGCAGTACTTC
TRBJ2-1,.,.,TRBV4-1,CASSPRPDSYNEQFF,TGCGCCAGCAGCCCCCGGCCGGACTCCTACAATGAGCAGTTCTTC
TRBJ2-7,.,.,TRBV28,CASSSPSRAVYEQYF,TGTGCCAGCAGTTCCCCCAGCAGGGCTGTGTACGAGCAGTACTTC
TRBJ1-5,many,TRBD1,TRBV20-1,CSAGQGNQPQHF,TGCAGTGCCGGACAGGGGAATCAGCCCCAGCATTTT
TRBJ1-2,few,.,TRBV6-6,CASSYNAQTPYYGYTF,TGTGCCAGCAGTTACAATGCACAGACCCCTTACTATGGCTACACCTTC
TRBJ1-6,.,.,TRBV10-3,CAISCHRDGSSPLHF,TGTGCCATCTCCTGCCATCGGGACGGAAGTTCACCCCTCCACTTT
TRBJ2-3,.,.,TRBV5-1,CASSVRQGTDTQYF,TGCGCCAGCAGTGTTCGGCAGGGGACAGATACGCAGTATTTT
TRBJ2-7,few,TRBD1,TRBV20-1,CSARDRGTYEQYF,TGCAGTGCTAGGGACAGGGGTACCTACGAGCAGTACTTC
TRBJ1-5,.,.,TRBV20-1,CSALGGEGNQPQHF,TGCAGTGCCCTAGGGGGGGAAGGCAATCAGCCCCAGCATTTT
TRBJ2-1,.,TRBD1,TRBV13,CASSQGQGRDEQFF,TGTGCCAGCAGTCAAGGACAGGGTCGCGATGAGCAGTTCTTC
TRBJ1-5,.,.,TRBV7-2,CASSLDGSGAPQHF,TGTGCCAGCAGCTTAGATGGGTCAGGGGCGCCCCAGCATTTT
TRBJ2-3,.,.,TRBV2,CASALNFARTDTQYF,TGTGCCAGCGCCCTCAACTTCGCTCGCACAGATACGCAGTATTTT
TRBJ1-2,.,TRBD1,TRBV12-3/TRBV12-4,CASSLRPQRDRVFFGYTF,TGTGCCAGCAGTTTAAGACCCCAGAGGGACAGGGTCTTTTTTGGCTACACCTTC
TRBJ2-3,.,.,TRBV9,CASSVAPSEGGTQYF,TGTGCCAGCAGCGTAGCCCCTAGCGAGGGCGGAACGCAGTATTTT
TRBJ1-1,.,.,TRBV25-1,CASRGGATNTEAFF,TGTGCCAGCAGGGGGGGGGCGACGAACACTGAAGCTTTCTTT
TRBJ2-7,once,TRBD2,TRBV28,CASSLSLAGASNEQYF,TGTGCCAGCAGTTTGTCCCTAGCGGGAGCTTCCAATGAGCAGTACTTC
TRBJ2-7,.,.,TRBV12-5,CASGFAAGPYEQYF,TGTGCTAGTGGTTTTGCCGCAGGACCCTACGAGCAGTACTTC
TRBJ2-1,.,.,TRBV18,CASSQIFTGANEQFF,TGTGCCAGCTCACAAATTTTTACGGGGGCGAATGAGCAGTTCTTC
TRBJ1-6,few,.,TRBV6-5,CASSSDGTSPLHF,TGTGCCAGCAGTTCGGATGGGACGAGTCCCCTCCACTTT
TRBJ1-2,.,.,TRBV12-3/TRBV12-4,CASSLTPERRVGYTF,TGTGCCAGCAGTTTAACCCCCGAGAGGAGGGTTGGCTACACCTTC
TRBJ2-1,few,.,TRBV29-1,CSVELGGHNEQFF,TGCAGCGTCGAGTTAGGGGGTCACAATGAGCAGTTCTTC
TRBJ1-6,once,.,TRBV9,CASSVNFNSPLHF,TGTGCCAGCAGCGTAAACTTTAATTCACCCCTCCACTTT
TRBJ2-1,many,TRBD2,TRBV20-1,CSASGGGLAETRGEQFF,TGCAGTGCTAGCGGGGGGGGACTAGCGGAGACTAGGGGGGAGCAGTTCTTC
TRBJ2-1,.,.,TRBV20-1,CSASFGTNEQFF,TGCAGTGCTAGTTTCGGGACCAATGAGCAGTTCTTC
TRBJ2-7,.,.,TRBV21-1,CASTPPGGSTYEQYF,TGTGCCAGCACTCCCCCAGGGGGGTCAACCTACGAGCAGTACTTC
TRBJ2-5,.,TRBD2,TRBV9,CASSAGTSGWVRETQYF,TGTGCCAGCAGCGCCGGGACTAGCGGTTGGGTTCGAGAGACCCAGTACTTC
TRBJ2-1,few,.,TRBV11-2,CASSWLNEQFF,TGTGCCAGCAGCTGGTTGAATGAGCAGTTCTTC
TRBJ2-6,few,.,TRBV15,CATSRRGSGANVLTF,TGTGCCACCAGCAGACGGGGATCTGGGGCCAACGTCCTGACTTTC
TRBJ2-7,.,.,TRBV28,CASSGPGTGYEQYF,TGTGCCAGTAGTGGACCCGGGACCGGGTACGAGCAGTACTTC
TRBJ2-3,.,.,TRBV28,CASSFGGPTMDTQYF,TGTGCCAGCAGTTTCGGGGGACCCACCATGGATACGCAGTATTTT
TRBJ1-1,once,.,TRBV3-1,CASSDLAGAFF,TGTGCCAGCAGTGATCTTGCAGGAGCTTTCTTT
TRBJ1-6,.,.,TRBV20-1,CSAKGADNSPLHF,TGCAGTGCTAAAGGGGCCGATAATTCACCCCTCCACTTT
TRBJ2-5,.,.,TRBV11-2,CASSLGSTLQETQYF,TGTGCCAGCAGCTTAGGGAGTACTCTACAAGAGACCCAGTACTTC
TRBJ1-6,.,.,TRBV3-1,CASTQGVRSPLHF,TGCGCCAGCACCCAGGGAGTTCGCTCACCCCTCCACTTT
TRBJ1-4,many,.,TRBV28,CASSLVGATNEKLFF,TGTGCCAGCAGTTTAGTAGGGGCAACTAATGAAAAACTGTTTTTT
TRBJ2-7,few,.,TRBV4-2,CASSQDRGGLSYEQYF,TGTGCCAGCAGCCAAGACCGAGGTGGACTATCCTACGAGCAGTACTTC
TRBJ1-1,.,TRBD1,TRBV5-1,CASSTDRATNTEAFF,TGCGCCAGCAGCACTGACAGGGCGACGAACACTGAAGCTTTCTTT
TRBJ2-3,few,TRBD2,TRBV20-1,CSARELQLAGAPDTQYF,TGCAGTGCTAGAGAGCTACAACTAGCGGGAGCCCCAGATACGCAGTATTTT
TRBJ1-2,.,.,TRBV20-1,CSARNIAGAVWGYTF,TGCAGTGCTAGAAATATCGCAGGGGCCGTTTGGGGCTACACCTTC
TRBJ2-1,.,.,TRBV20-1,CSASFGTAYNEQFF,TGCAGTGCTAGTTTTGGAACCGCCTACAATGAGCAGTTCTTC
TRBJ2-6,.,TRBD1,TRBV25-1,CASSTGGAWVLTF,TGTGCCAGCTCTACAGGGGGCGCATGGGTCCTGACTTTC
TRBJ2-7,few,.,TRBV5-1,CASSVEGVPYEQYF,TGCGCCAGCAGCGTGGAGGGGGTGCCCTACGAGCAGTACTTC
TRBJ1-2,.,TRBD1,TRBV11-2,CASSSSTGGPYGYTF,TGTGCCAGCAGCTCGTCGACAGGGGGGCCATATGGCTACACCTTC
TRBJ2-5,.,.,TRBV9,CASSVDTAFQETQYF,TGTGCCAGCAGCGTTGACACAGCCTTTCAAGAGACCCAGTACTTC
TRBJ2-5,few,TRBD2,TRBV2,CASSEGPTSGAALETQYF,TGTGCCAGCAGTGAAGGTCCGACTAGCGGAGCGGCGTTGGAGACCCAGTACTTC